The T cell receptor beta chain under discussion was sequenced for a study of cytomegalovirus exposure and HLA in healthy donors. Across the whole study: Of more than 350 genotyped donors, around 76% clustered with self-reported Caucasian donors. The study's findings and limits: HLA alleles were associated with some 17,000 TCR beta sequences in a later analysis at 0.05 false discovery rate. Among TCR beta chains of equal frequency, HLA-associated ones were more clonally expanded in a later analysis.

In its sample, this clone was seen once. Antigen specificity is unknown. PCR used 60 Vbeta primers and 13 Jbeta primers. Measured with immunoSEQ multiplex PCR; TCRdb has only the in-frame clones, and not every one. The table shows some 110,000 clones, with 80% to 85% occurring only once. Though nominally healthy at sampling, donors likely had unrecorded immune exposures. CDR1 is MNHEY, CDR2 SVGAGI, per germline. This CDR3 region has 14 residues. Sequencing was done on a sample of PBMCs. The chain combines TRBV6-5 with TRBJ2-5; a weak D match, TRBD1 (5 bases). The J call may be incorrect, as the DNA end agrees better with TRBJ2-7. The TCR comes from a young man in good health and CMV-seropositive. CDR3 DNA: TGTGCCAGCAGTGCTACAGGCTCCACCTACGAGCAGTACTTC. It encodes CASSATGSTYEQYF.